These 4 T cell receptor beta chains were sequenced from one sample in a study of shared clonotypes between healthy human individuals. Data came from immunoSEQ multiplex PCR; TCRdb stores just in-frame clones and leaves some out. This sample carries some 2.1 million clones, just under 95% of them seen once, and the ten largest clones take more than 1.5%. Terminally differentiated effector memory CD45RA+ cells were excluded by CCR7 positive selection of CD45RO-negative cells. Specimen: naive CD8+ T cells from PBMCs. The receptors stem from a man between 18 and 35 years old in good health. Some clones in this sample may be carry-over from other donors' samples.

On this clone: This sample also contains other DNA sequences that code for the same CDR3. The chain has TRBV7-9 and TRBJ2-7, with unresolved D. The CDR3 extends over 11 amino acids. The V gene's germline CDR1 is SEHNR and CDR2 FQNEAQ (reference sequence). The germline V and J ends were trimmed by 2 bases and 3 bases, with 2 bases remaining between them. The CDR3 nucleotides are TGTGCCAGCAGCTTAAGCTACGAGCAGTACTTC. Amino acid sequence: CASSLSYEQYF.

This chain connects TRBV10-3 to TRBJ2-3; 7 bases are shared with TRBD1. The V and J ends lost 3 bases and 6 bases, in that order; junction bases with no gene match: 6. The CDR3 is made up of 14 amino acids. Germline V CDR1 and CDR2: ENHRY, SYGVKD. The CDR3 DNA sequence: TGTGCCATCAGTGATGGGGGACAGAGGGATACGCAGTATTTT. It translates to CAISDGGQRDTQYF.

The V call is TRBV2, the J call TRBJ2-7; the D gene is possibly TRBD1 (6 bases). Trimming pared 2 bases from V and 0 bases from J, leaving 11 bases between. Germline assignment: CDR1 SNHLY and CDR2 FYNNEI. The CDR3 totals 15 residues. CDR3 in amino acids: CASSERQALSYEQYF. Written as DNA, the CDR3 is TGTGCCAGCAGTGAACGACAGGCCCTCTCCTACGAGCAGTACTTC.

There are a few counts of this clone. V is TRBV7-9 and J is TRBJ1-1; D remains ambiguous. The ends were cut back, 5 bases at V and 0 bases at J, with 4 bases in the middle. The CDR3 spans 12 residues. In germline, CDR1 is SEHNR, CDR2 FQNEAQ (reference sequence). As DNA, the CDR3 is TGTGCCAGCAGCGAATTGAACACTGAAGCTTTCTTT. Its translation is CASSELNTEAFF.